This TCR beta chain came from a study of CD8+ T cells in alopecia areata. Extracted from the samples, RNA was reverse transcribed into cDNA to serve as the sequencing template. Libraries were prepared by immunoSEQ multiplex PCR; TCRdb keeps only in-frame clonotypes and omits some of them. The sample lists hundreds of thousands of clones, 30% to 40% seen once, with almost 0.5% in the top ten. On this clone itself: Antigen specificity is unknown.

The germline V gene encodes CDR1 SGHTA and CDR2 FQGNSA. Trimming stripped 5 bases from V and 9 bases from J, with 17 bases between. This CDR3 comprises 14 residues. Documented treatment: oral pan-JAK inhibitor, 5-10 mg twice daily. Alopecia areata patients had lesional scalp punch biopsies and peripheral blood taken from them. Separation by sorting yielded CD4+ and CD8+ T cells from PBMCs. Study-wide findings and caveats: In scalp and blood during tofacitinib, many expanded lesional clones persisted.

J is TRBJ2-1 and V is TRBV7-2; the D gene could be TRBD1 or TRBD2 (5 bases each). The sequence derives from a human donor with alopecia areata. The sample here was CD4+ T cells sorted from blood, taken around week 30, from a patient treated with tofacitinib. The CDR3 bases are TGTGCCAGCAGCCGGGGACCGGACGCGGTTGAGCAGTTCTTC. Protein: CASSRGPDAVEQFF.